This paragraph covers one TCR beta chain sequence. What it binds is unknown. The sample belongs to a study of CD8 T cells in ankylosing spondylitis. Overall study results and limits: Peripheral blood held disease-linked clones only at relatively low frequency, and these were CD8+.

The authors made TCR beta libraries by quantitative 5'-RACE with molecular barcodes. TCRdb independently ran MiXCR on the 5' RACE reads; one entry per CDR3 protein. The table shows around 220,000 distinct CDR3 sequences, with roughly a tenth occurring only once. Germline CDR1 DFQATT, CDR2 SNEGSKA (reference sequence). There are 16 residues in the CDR3. V trimming: 0 bases; J trimming: 7 bases; junction bases outside the gene matches: 6. Sequenced: blood, either unsorted or a sorted T cell fraction (not recorded which). The receptor was derived from a male donor with ankylosing spondylitis or in good health (not recorded which). The gene calls are TRBV20-1 and TRBJ2-2; 12 bases map to TRBD2. CDR3 DNA sequence: TGCAGTGCTAGAGATCCCTCGACTAGCGGGGGCGGGGAGCTGTTTTTT. Amino acids: CSARDPSTSGGGELFF.